Listed below are T cell receptor beta chains from one sample, sequenced in a study of cytomegalovirus exposure and HLA in healthy donors. The repertoire was sequenced with immunoSEQ multiplex PCR; TCRdb's copy has only in-frame clones and lacks some. Found here are more than 85,000 clones, about 85% of them singletons; the top ten hold approximately 4%. Material: PBMCs. These receptors all come from a woman between 18 and 29 years old in good health and CMV-seropositive. Both conserved end residues are part of each CDR3. The order of the fields is clone size, J gene, D gene, V gene, CDR3 protein, CDR3 DNA. A D gene is named only where the DNA matches it firmly. Clone size appears in some rows only: once, few, many, or a class for an expanded clone.

clone size: .
J gene: TRBJ1-2
D gene: .
V gene: TRBV19
CDR3 protein: CASSMTENYGYTF
CDR3 DNA: TGTGCCAGTAGTATGACAGAAAACTATGGCTACACCTTC

clone size: .
J gene: TRBJ1-2
D gene: .
V gene: TRBV19
CDR3 protein: CASSNTAQGDYGYTF
CDR3 DNA: TGTGCCAGTAGTAATACAGCACAAGGTGACTATGGCTACACCTTC

clone size: .
J gene: TRBJ1-1
D gene: .
V gene: TRBV6-1
CDR3 protein: CATSVGQLNTEAFF
CDR3 DNA: TGTGCCACCTCAGTGGGGCAGTTGAACACTGAAGCTTTCTTT

clone size: .
J gene: TRBJ2-7
D gene: TRBD1
V gene: TRBV27
CDR3 protein: CASSLGTGGREQYF
CDR3 DNA: TGTGCCAGCAGTTTAGGGACAGGGGGCCGGGAGCAGTACTTC

clone size: .
J gene: TRBJ2-3
D gene: TRBD1
V gene: TRBV5-6
CDR3 protein: CASSQGGTDTQYF
CDR3 DNA: TGTGCCAGCAGCCAGGGGGGCACAGATACGCAGTATTTT

clone size: once
J gene: TRBJ2-7
D gene: .
V gene: TRBV29-1
CDR3 protein: CRGGGAGQYEQYF
CDR3 DNA: TGCCGCGGTGGGGGGGCGGGGCAATACGAGCAGTACTTC

clone size: .
J gene: TRBJ2-5
D gene: TRBD1
V gene: TRBV9
CDR3 protein: CASSVADREETQYF
CDR3 DNA: TGTGCCAGCAGCGTAGCGGACAGGGAAGAGACCCAGTACTTC

clone size: .
J gene: TRBJ2-3
D gene: .
V gene: TRBV7-3
CDR3 protein: CASSLTGASTDTQYF
CDR3 DNA: TGTGCCAGCAGCTTAACAGGGGCTAGCACAGATACGCAGTATTTT

clone size: .
J gene: TRBJ2-7
D gene: .
V gene: TRBV13
CDR3 protein: CASSLTSSSYEQYF
CDR3 DNA: TGTGCCAGCAGCTTGACTTCCAGCTCCTACGAGCAGTACTTC

clone size: .
J gene: TRBJ1-1
D gene: .
V gene: TRBV12-2
CDR3 protein: CASRLTGRDTEAFF
CDR3 DNA: TGTGCAAGTCGCTTAACCGGGAGGGACACTGAAGCTTTCTTT

clone size: .
J gene: TRBJ1-2
D gene: .
V gene: TRBV19
CDR3 protein: CASSISGGNYGYTF
CDR3 DNA: TGTGCCAGTAGTATATCCGGAGGAAACTATGGCTACACCTTC

clone size: .
J gene: TRBJ2-1
D gene: .
V gene: TRBV11-2
CDR3 protein: CASSLMTGNEQFF
CDR3 DNA: TGTGCCAGCAGCTTAATGACGGGCAATGAGCAGTTCTTC

clone size: .
J gene: TRBJ1-1
D gene: .
V gene: TRBV28
CDR3 protein: CASSPILRGRNTEAFF
CDR3 DNA: TGTGCCAGCAGTCCTATACTCAGGGGTAGGAACACTGAAGCTTTCTTT

clone size: .
J gene: TRBJ2-6
D gene: .
V gene: TRBV4-1
CDR3 protein: CASSQLGRVRGGNVLTF
CDR3 DNA: TGCGCCAGCAGCCAACTAGGTAGGGTTAGAGGCGGGAACGTCCTGACTTTC

clone size: .
J gene: TRBJ1-2
D gene: TRBD1
V gene: TRBV2
CDR3 protein: CASSGAGGYGYTF
CDR3 DNA: TGTGCCAGCAGTGGTGCAGGGGGCTATGGCTACACCTTC

clone size: .
J gene: TRBJ2-3
D gene: TRBD1
V gene: TRBV15
CDR3 protein: CATSRKGTGSTDTQYF
CDR3 DNA: TGTGCCACCAGCAGAAAGGGGACAGGCAGCACAGATACGCAGTATTTT

clone size: .
J gene: TRBJ1-5
D gene: .
V gene: TRBV6-1
CDR3 protein: CASSEALAQPQHF
CDR3 DNA: TGTGCCAGCAGTGAAGCGTTGGCCCAGCCCCAGCATTTT

clone size: .
J gene: TRBJ2-3
D gene: TRBD2
V gene: TRBV7-8
CDR3 protein: CASSFVSGGAGTQYF
CDR3 DNA: TGTGCCAGCAGCTTTGTTAGCGGGGGGGCAGGTACGCAGTATTTT

clone size: .
J gene: TRBJ2-3
D gene: TRBD2
V gene: TRBV11-2
CDR3 protein: CASSRSGDTQYF
CDR3 DNA: TGTGCCAGCAGCCGTAGCGGGGATACGCAGTATTTT

clone size: .
J gene: TRBJ1-3
D gene: .
V gene: TRBV9
CDR3 protein: CASSTGGSSGNTIYF
CDR3 DNA: TGTGCCAGCAGTACCGGTGGGAGCTCTGGAAACACCATATATTTT

clone size: .
J gene: TRBJ1-6
D gene: TRBD1
V gene: TRBV14
CDR3 protein: CASSRDRAGNSPLHF
CDR3 DNA: TGTGCCAGCAGCCGCGACAGGGCGGGAAATTCACCCCTCCACTTT

clone size: .
J gene: TRBJ2-3
D gene: TRBD2
V gene: TRBV5-1
CDR3 protein: CASSLRTSGRNTDTQYF
CDR3 DNA: TGCGCCAGCAGCCTTCGGACTAGCGGGAGGAACACAGATACGCAGTATTTT

clone size: .
J gene: TRBJ2-1
D gene: .
V gene: TRBV2
CDR3 protein: CASLEGGPYNEQFF
CDR3 DNA: TGTGCCAGCCTAGAAGGGGGTCCATACAATGAGCAGTTCTTC

clone size: .
J gene: TRBJ2-2
D gene: .
V gene: TRBV4-1
CDR3 protein: CASSQDPERANTGELFF
CDR3 DNA: TGCGCCAGCAGCCAAGATCCAGAGCGGGCGAACACCGGGGAGCTGTTTTTT

clone size: .
J gene: TRBJ1-2
D gene: TRBD1
V gene: TRBV28
CDR3 protein: CASRETGAPNYGYTF
CDR3 DNA: TGTGCCAGCCGAGAGACAGGGGCTCCGAACTATGGCTACACCTTC

clone size: .
J gene: TRBJ1-2
D gene: .
V gene: TRBV7-2
CDR3 protein: CASSLTGSLGYGYTF
CDR3 DNA: TGTGCCAGCAGCTTAACTGGATCCCTCGGGTATGGCTACACCTTC

clone size: .
J gene: TRBJ1-3
D gene: .
V gene: TRBV2
CDR3 protein: CASSERQESSGNTIYF
CDR3 DNA: TGTGCCAGCAGTGAACGACAGGAGAGCTCTGGAAACACCATATATTTT

clone size: .
J gene: TRBJ1-1
D gene: .
V gene: TRBV7-9
CDR3 protein: CASSLAFPGRTNTEAFF
CDR3 DNA: TGTGCCAGCAGCTTAGCGTTCCCAGGGAGGACGAACACTGAAGCTTTCTTT

clone size: .
J gene: TRBJ1-5
D gene: .
V gene: TRBV11-2
CDR3 protein: CASSLQGLYQPQHF
CDR3 DNA: TGTGCCAGCAGCCTACAGGGATTATATCAGCCCCAGCATTTT

clone size: .
J gene: TRBJ2-5
D gene: .
V gene: TRBV5-1
CDR3 protein: CASRELGPSQETQYF
CDR3 DNA: TGCGCCAGCAGAGAACTAGGACCGAGCCAAGAGACCCAGTACTTC

clone size: .
J gene: TRBJ2-1
D gene: .
V gene: TRBV6-5
CDR3 protein: CTSRSHSGNYNEQFF
CDR3 DNA: TGTACCAGCAGGTCTCACAGCGGCAATTACAATGAGCAGTTCTTC

clone size: .
J gene: TRBJ2-1
D gene: TRBD2
V gene: TRBV5-1
CDR3 protein: CASSQGLAGARNEQFF
CDR3 DNA: TGCGCCAGCAGCCAGGGACTAGCGGGAGCTCGGAATGAGCAGTTCTTC

clone size: .
J gene: TRBJ2-3
D gene: .
V gene: TRBV2
CDR3 protein: CASSWGKERDTQYF
CDR3 DNA: TGTGCCAGCAGTTGGGGAAAGGAGCGGGATACGCAGTATTTT

clone size: .
J gene: TRBJ2-7
D gene: TRBD2
V gene: TRBV9
CDR3 protein: CASSVVSGGTYEQYF
CDR3 DNA: TGTGCCAGCAGCGTAGTGAGCGGGGGGACCTACGAGCAGTACTTC

clone size: .
J gene: TRBJ1-5
D gene: TRBD1
V gene: TRBV4-1
CDR3 protein: CASRPTGELASNQPQHF
CDR3 DNA: TGCGCCAGCAGACCGACAGGGGAATTGGCGAGCAATCAGCCCCAGCATTTT

clone size: once
J gene: TRBJ2-7
D gene: .
V gene: TRBV28
CDR3 protein: CASSSGGYYEQYF
CDR3 DNA: TGTGCCAGCAGCTCCGGGGGTTACTACGAGCAGTACTTC

clone size: .
J gene: TRBJ2-5
D gene: .
V gene: TRBV10-3
CDR3 protein: CAISESWHSQETQYF
CDR3 DNA: TGTGCCATCAGTGAGTCTTGGCACAGCCAAGAGACCCAGTACTTC

clone size: .
J gene: TRBJ2-3
D gene: .
V gene: TRBV7-3
CDR3 protein: CASSPGVTDTQYF
CDR3 DNA: TGTGCCAGCAGCCCAGGGGTCACAGATACGCAGTATTTT

clone size: once
J gene: TRBJ1-1
D gene: .
V gene: TRBV1
CDR3 protein: CTSSQLPQGLTEAFF
CDR3 DNA: TGCACCAGCAGCCAACTGCCTCAGGGTCTCACTGAAGCTTTCTTT

clone size: .
J gene: TRBJ2-1
D gene: TRBD2
V gene: TRBV19
CDR3 protein: CASNIAGGPYNEQFF
CDR3 DNA: TGTGCCAGTAACATAGCGGGGGGGCCCTACAATGAGCAGTTCTTC

clone size: few
J gene: TRBJ1-1
D gene: TRBD1
V gene: TRBV23-1
CDR3 protein: CACLGQGAQEAFF
CDR3 DNA: TGCGCCTGCTTGGGACAGGGAGCCCAGGAAGCTTTCTTT

clone size: .
J gene: TRBJ2-5
D gene: .
V gene: TRBV5-4
CDR3 protein: CASSSRTGGTLVAQYF
CDR3 DNA: TGTGCCAGCAGCTCCCGCACGGGCGGGACCCTGGTGGCCCAGTACTTC

clone size: .
J gene: TRBJ1-6
D gene: TRBD1
V gene: TRBV5-1
CDR3 protein: CASSLAFQGAGSSPLHF
CDR3 DNA: TGCGCCAGCAGCTTGGCCTTTCAGGGGGCTGGAAGTTCACCCCTCCACTTT

clone size: .
J gene: TRBJ1-5
D gene: .
V gene: TRBV7-9
CDR3 protein: CASSLAEGKEGQPQHF
CDR3 DNA: TGTGCCAGCAGCTTAGCGGAGGGGAAGGAAGGGCAGCCCCAGCATTTT

clone size: .
J gene: TRBJ2-1
D gene: TRBD2
V gene: TRBV29-1
CDR3 protein: CSVEWEGNEQFF
CDR3 DNA: TGCAGCGTTGAATGGGAGGGGAATGAGCAGTTCTTC